These 27 T cell receptor beta chains came from one sample sequenced in a study of identical twins. TCRdb called the 5' RACE reads again in MiXCR, with one record for every CDR3 protein. The sample lists fewer than 900,000 distinct CDR3 sequences; approximately 18% were seen once. The sample also formed part of further work on T cells expressing NK-cell markers.

The sequenced sample was PBMCs. These receptors were taken from a woman aged 18-29 years in good health.

This clonotype was seen more than once but under ten times. CDR3 loop: CASSELTADAPGEQYF. CDR3 sequence (DNA): TGTGCCAGCAGTGAATTAACGGCCGATGCACCCGGAGAGCAGTACTTC. The chain links TRBV25-1 to TRBJ2-7, with D hard to call. The germline gives CDR1 MGHDK, CDR2 SYGVNS. This CDR3 is built from 16 residues. Between the trimmed V and J ends, which lost 1 base and 7 bases, there was a span of 20 bases.

This clonotype was counted ten times or more. The chain has TRBV5-5 and TRBJ1-1; D not certain. CDR3 length equals 14 residues. CDR1 is SGHKS and CDR2 is YYEKEE in the germline V gene (reference sequence). V was shortened by 1 base and J by 7 bases, with 14 bases between the two germline ends. The CDR3 sequence: CASSLPGGWGEAFF. The DNA for the CDR3 is TGTGCCAGCAGCTTGCCGGGAGGGTGGGGTGAAGCTTTCTTT.

The gene calls are TRBV12-3 or TRBV12-4 and TRBJ2-2; D uncertain. CDR3 length: 14 amino acids. Trimming stripped 6 bases from V and 6 bases from J, with 14 bases between. CDR3 nucleotides: TGTGCCAGCAGGTCCTCGTATAGACCCGGGGAGCTGTTTTTT. Amino acid sequence: CASRSSYRPGELFF.

The rearrangement uses TRBV5-1 and TRBJ2-3; 8 nucleotides line up with TRBD2. The CDR3 has 14 amino acids. In germline, CDR1 is SGHRS, CDR2 YFSETQ. V shed 0 bases and J 5 bases; nucleotides not matched to a gene: 2. Here the CDR3 reads CASSLASGLDTQYF. The CDR3 nucleotides read TGCGCCAGCAGCTTGGCTAGCGGGTTAGATACGCAGTATTTT. Filled out from reference TRBV5-1 and TRBJ2-3, the complete variable domain reads KAGVTQTPRYLIKTRGQQVTLSCSPISGHRSVSWYQQTPGQGLQFLFEYFSETQRNKGNFPGRFSGRQFSNSRSEMNVSTLELGDSALYLCASSLASGLDTQYFGPGTRLTVL.

In its sample, this clonotype was seen a few times. The chain carries TRBV7-6 and TRBJ2-3; D not resolved. The CDR3 length is 12 residues. Germline CDR1 and CDR2: SGHVS and FNYEAQ. V lost 5 bases, J lost 6 bases, and 9 bases lay in between. The DNA for the CDR3 is TGTGCCAGCAGCCCGGCCGAGGATACGCAGTATTTT. It specifies CASSPAEDTQYF. The full variable domain, with the rest looked up from reference TRBV7-6 and TRBJ2-3, is GAGVSQSPRYKVTKRGQDVALRCDPISGHVSLYWYRQALGQGPEFLTYFNYEAQQDKSGLPNDRFSAERPEGSISTLTIQRTEQRDSAMYRCASSPAEDTQYFGPGTRLTVL.

The V and J genes are TRBV15 and TRBJ2-7, with 7 bases fitting TRBD2. The germline CDR1 and CDR2 sequences are LNHNV and YYDKDF (reference sequence). This CDR3 region has 16 residues. The V and J ends lost 6 bases and 7 bases, in that order; junction bases with no gene match: 18. The CDR3 coding sequence is TGTGCCACCAGTCAACGGCAGGTGGGAGGGCCGGCGGAGCAGTACTTC. This translates into CATSQRQVGGPAEQYF.

This clonotype appeared a few times. The chain is built from TRBV20-1 and TRBJ2-7; D remains ambiguous. V shed 3 bases and J shed 3 bases, with 12 bases lying between them. Germline CDR1 DFQATT, CDR2 SNEGSKA (reference sequence). CDR3 length equals 13 residues. CDR3 nucleotide sequence: TGCAGTGCTAGCGATCAGCATGTCTACGAGCAGTACTTC. It yields the protein CSASDQHVYEQYF.

This clonotype was seen only a few times. The J gene is TRBJ2-3, the V gene TRBV20-1; D unresolved. V lost 3 bases, J lost 6 bases, and 4 bases lay in between. CDR1 and CDR2 from the germline V gene are DFQATT and SNEGSKA (reference sequence). The CDR3 totals 10 residues. The CDR3 DNA reads as TGCAGTGCTAGTGACGATACGCAGTATTTT. This encodes CSASDDTQYF.

This clonotype turned up a few times. The V call is TRBV5-5, the J call TRBJ2-5, with 10 bases aligning to TRBD1. Germline V gene data show CDR1 as SGHKS and CDR2 as YYEKEE (reference sequence). The CDR3 has 14 residues. Trimming at V came to 6 bases and at J to 3 bases, leaving 5 bases not matched to a gene. As DNA, the CDR3 is TGTGCCAGCACCCGGACAGGGGGGAAAGAGACCCAGTACTTC. Its protein product is CASTRTGGKETQYF.

V is TRBV9 and J is TRBJ1-1; the D is unclear. Germline lookup yields CDR1 SGDLS and CDR2 YYNGEE. V was pared by 3 bases and J by 2 bases, with 26 bases between. The CDR3 covers 19 residues. The CDR3 reads CASSGLSSGKLNRNTEAFF. CDR3 bases: TGTGCCAGCAGCGGCTTAAGTTCCGGGAAGCTCAATCGAAACACTGAAGCTTTCTTT.

Only a few counts were recorded for this clonotype. The chain couples TRBV7-9 to TRBJ1-4, with a weak D call TRBD1 (5 bases). This CDR3 spans 14 amino acids. V gave up 6 bases and J gave up 4 bases, with 12 bases separating them. Germline V gene data show CDR1 as SEHNR and CDR2 as FQNEAQ (reference sequence). CDR3 DNA sequence: TGTGCCAGCAGTTTCGACAGCTTTAATGAAAAACTGTTTTTT. Translation: CASSFDSFNEKLFF. Using reference TRBV7-9 and TRBJ1-4 for the parts outside the CDR3, the full variable domain is DTGVSQNPRHKITKRGQNVTFRCDPISEHNRLYWYRQTLGQGPEFLTYFQNEAQLEKSRLLSDRFSAERPKGSFSTLEIQRTEQGDSAMYLCASSFDSFNEKLFFGSGTQLSVL.

The chain recombines TRBV30 with TRBJ2-5; D is possibly TRBD1 or TRBD2 (5 bases each). The length of the CDR3 is 14 residues. V lost 3 bases, J lost 1 base, and 12 bases lay in between. Germline V gene data show CDR1 as GTSNPN and CDR2 as SVGIG (reference sequence). This CDR3 is CAWSLTGPQETQYF. As DNA, the CDR3 is TGTGCCTGGAGCCTGACGGGACCCCAAGAGACCCAGTACTTC. Together with reference TRBV30 and TRBJ2-5, the CDR3 gives the full variable domain: SQTIHQWPATLVQPVGSPLSLECTVEGTSNPNLYWYRQAAGRGLQLLFYSVGIGQISSEVPQNLSASRPQDRQFILSSKKLLLSDSGFYLCAWSLTGPQETQYFGPGTRLLVL.

This clonotype was seen a handful of times. The chain employs TRBV4-1 and TRBJ2-1, with unresolved D. V lost 0 bases to trimming and J lost 7 bases, with 13 bases between them. This CDR3 comprises 15 residues. Germline CDR1 is MGHRA and CDR2 is YSYEKL. DNA of the CDR3: TGCGCCAGCAGCCAAGAAGTATCCCAGTCGAATGAGCAGTTCTTC. Its translation is CASSQEVSQSNEQFF.

This chain connects TRBV20-1 to TRBJ2-3, with a possible D match to TRBD1 (5 bases). Per the germline V gene, CDR1 is DFQATT and CDR2 is SNEGSKA (reference sequence). V dropped 5 bases and J dropped 2 bases, with 17 bases sitting between them. The CDR3 contains 15 residues. The CDR3 here is CSAPRLRGPTDTQYF. CDR3 in DNA: TGCAGTGCTCCCCGTCTAAGGGGCCCCACAGATACGCAGTATTTT.

The J gene is TRBJ2-7, the V gene TRBV18, with 7 bases identical to TRBD1. The V segment lost 6 bases and the J segment 7 bases; nucleotides outside the gene matches: 18. Germline V CDR1 and CDR2: KGHSH, LQKENI. CDR3 length equals 16 residues. CDR3 loop: CASSHVTGTELGEQYF. DNA of the CDR3: TGTGCCAGCTCTCATGTAACCGGGACAGAGTTGGGGGAGCAGTACTTC.

This clonotype came up once. V usage is TRBV5-1 and J usage is TRBJ1-1; unclear D gene. The germline V and J ends were trimmed by 2 bases and 4 bases, with 12 bases remaining between them. Germline V gives CDR1 SGHRS, CDR2 YFSETQ. The CDR3 covers 14 residues. CDR3 in amino acids: CASSLSGDGTEAFF. In DNA, the CDR3 is TGCGCCAGCAGCTTATCCGGCGACGGCACTGAAGCTTTCTTT.

V usage is TRBV20-1 and J usage is TRBJ2-1, with D perhaps given as TRBD1 or TRBD2 (5 bases each). The V and J ends lost 3 bases and 4 bases respectively, with 16 bases between them. The CDR3 covers 15 residues. Germline lookup yields CDR1 DFQATT and CDR2 SNEGSKA (reference sequence). In nucleotides, the CDR3 is TGCAGTGCTAGGTCCGCCGGGACGGTATACAATGAGCAGTTCTTC. Translated, it gives CSARSAGTVYNEQFF.

In its sample, this clonotype was seen a few times. The chain employs TRBV20-1 and TRBJ2-1; 7 nucleotides line up with TRBD2. With V trimmed by 1 base and J by 2 bases, 5 bases remained unmatched. The germline CDR1 and CDR2 sequences are DFQATT and SNEGSKA (reference sequence). The CDR3 is 15 residues long. Here the CDR3 DNA reads TGCAGTGCTAGAGGGCGGGAGTGGCCCTACAATGAGCAGTTCTTC. This sequence encodes CSARGREWPYNEQFF.

The chain combines TRBV6-5 with TRBJ1-1, with D maybe TRBD1 (5 bases). Germline V gives CDR1 MNHEY, CDR2 SVGAGI. The CDR3 has 15 residues. V gave up 0 bases and J gave up 4 bases, with 12 bases separating them. This CDR3 is CASSYSLSGGTEAFF. The CDR3, as DNA: TGTGCCAGCAGTTACTCCTTGTCGGGGGGCACTGAAGCTTTCTTT.

V gene TRBV24-1 combines with J gene TRBJ2-1, with TRBD2 identical over 8 bases. Per germline, CDR1 KGHDR and CDR2 SFDVKD. The CDR3 spans 13 residues. The junction had 8 bases not matched to a gene; V was cut back by 7 bases and J by 10 bases. CDR3 in amino acids: CATSVAGRAEQFF. The CDR3 DNA is TGTGCCACCAGCGTAGCGGGGCGGGCGGAGCAGTTCTTC.

The J gene is TRBJ1-2, the V gene TRBV6-1, with TRBD1 matching over 8 bases. CDR1 is MNHNS, CDR2 SASEGT, per germline. Germline trimming cut 7 bases from V and 5 bases from J; bases unmatched to any gene: 9. The CDR3 contains 14 residues. Written as DNA, the CDR3 is TGTGCCAGCAACCCAGGACAGGGTGCATATGGCTACACCTTC. The encoded protein is CASNPGQGAYGYTF.

The chain combines TRBV20-1 with TRBJ2-1; the D is unclear. V was trimmed by 0 bases and J by 3 bases, leaving 12 bases between them. Per germline, CDR1 DFQATT and CDR2 SNEGSKA (reference sequence). CDR3 length: 15 residues. CDR3 in DNA: TGCAGTGCTAGAGATCGGGCGGATAGCTACAATGAGCAGTTCTTC. Translating it yields CSARDRADSYNEQFF.

The chain carries TRBV5-1 and TRBJ2-1; 7 bases match TRBD2. Germline trimming cut 2 bases from V and 9 bases from J; bases unmatched to any gene: 8. CDR1 and CDR2 (germline): SGHRS, YFSETQ. The CDR3 is made up of 14 amino acids. The CDR3 region has the DNA TGCGCCAGCAGCTTCCTCGGACTAGAGACTGAGCAGTTCTTC. Protein product: CASSFLGLETEQFF.

This clonotype has a handful of counts. The V gene is TRBV11-2, the J gene TRBJ2-1; possibly TRBD1 for D (5 bases). Germline V gives CDR1 SGHAT, CDR2 FQNNGV. V lost 5 bases and J lost 5, with 19 bases in between. The CDR3 has 16 residues. The CDR3 here is CASSGRWGSLNNEQFF. CDR3 coding DNA: TGTGCCAGCAGCGGACGCTGGGGCAGCCTCAACAATGAGCAGTTCTTC.

This clonotype was seen a few times. The chain couples TRBV5-1 to TRBJ2-1, with a possible D match to TRBD1 (5 bases). The germline V gene has CDR1 SGHRS and CDR2 YFSETQ. V dropped 7 bases and J dropped 8 bases, with 16 bases sitting between them. The CDR3 covers 13 residues. This chain's CDR3 is CASAFYRRDEQFF. The CDR3 coding sequence is TGCGCCAGCGCCTTTTACAGGAGAGATGAGCAGTTCTTC.

Only a few counts were recorded for this clonotype. This rearrangement joins TRBV29-1 to TRBJ2-1, with TRBD2 matching 8 bases. Germline assignment: CDR1 SQVTM and CDR2 ANQGSEA. V lost 6 bases and J lost 7; bases outside the gene matches: 14. This CDR3 is built from 15 residues. The DNA of the CDR3 is TGCAGCGTCCTGCGGGGGGCTAGTCCGATTAATGAGCAGTTCTTC. This codes for CSVLRGASPINEQFF.

This clonotype was counted only a few times. The CDR3 loop reads CASRHRSTEAAQELFF. CDR3 DNA sequence: TGTGCCAGCAGGCACCGGTCGACCGAGGCGGCACAGGAGCTGTTTTTT. The rearrangement links TRBV7-9 to TRBJ2-2; no definite D call. This CDR3 is built from 16 residues. Germline V CDR1 and CDR2: SEHNR, FQNEAQ (reference sequence). With 6 bases removed from V and 10 bases from J, the gap between germline ends came to 24 bases. Together with reference TRBV7-9 and TRBJ2-2, the CDR3 gives the full variable domain: DTGVSQNPRHKITKRGQNVTFRCDPISEHNRLYWYRQTLGQGPEFLTYFQNEAQLEKSRLLSDRFSAERPKGSFSTLEIQRTEQGDSAMYLCASRHRSTEAAQELFFGEGSRLTVL.